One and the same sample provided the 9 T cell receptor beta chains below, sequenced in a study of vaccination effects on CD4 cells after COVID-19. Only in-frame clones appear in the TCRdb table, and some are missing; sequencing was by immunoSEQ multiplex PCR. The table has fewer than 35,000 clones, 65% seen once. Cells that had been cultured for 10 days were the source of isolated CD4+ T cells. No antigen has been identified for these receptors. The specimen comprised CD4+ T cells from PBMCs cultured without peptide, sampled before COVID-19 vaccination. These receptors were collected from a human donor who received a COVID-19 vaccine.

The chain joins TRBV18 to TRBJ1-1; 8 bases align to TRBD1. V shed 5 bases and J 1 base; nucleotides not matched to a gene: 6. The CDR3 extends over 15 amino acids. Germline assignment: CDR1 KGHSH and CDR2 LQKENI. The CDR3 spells CASSSQGAANTEAFF. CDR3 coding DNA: TGTGCCAGCTCATCTCAGGGGGCTGCGAACACTGAAGCTTTCTTT. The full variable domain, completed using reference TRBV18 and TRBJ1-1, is NAGVMQNPRHLVRRRGQEARLRCSPMKGHSHVYWYRQLPEEGLKFMVYLQKENIIDESGMPKERFSAEFPKEGPSILRIQQVVRGDSAAYFCASSSQGAANTEAFFGQGTRLTVV.

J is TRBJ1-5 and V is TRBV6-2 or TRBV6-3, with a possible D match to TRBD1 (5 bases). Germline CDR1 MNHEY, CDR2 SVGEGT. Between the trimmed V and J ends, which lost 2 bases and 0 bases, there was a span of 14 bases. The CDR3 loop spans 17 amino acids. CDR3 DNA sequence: TGTGCCAGCAGTTACGCTGGTGGACAATATAGCAATCAGCCCCAGCATTTT. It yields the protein CASSYAGGQYSNQPQHF.

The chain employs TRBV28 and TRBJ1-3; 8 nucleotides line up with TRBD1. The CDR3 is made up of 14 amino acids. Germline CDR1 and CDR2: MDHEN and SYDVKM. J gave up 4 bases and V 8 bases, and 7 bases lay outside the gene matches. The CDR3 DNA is TGTGCCAGCTCCTCCGGACAGGGAGGAAACACCATATATTTT. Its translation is CASSSGQGGNTIYF.

The CDR3 here is CASSPQGDSPLHF. CDR3 DNA sequence: TGTGCCAGCTCACCTCAGGGAGATTCACCCCTCCACTTT. The V call is TRBV18, the J call TRBJ1-6, with a tentative D call TRBD1 (5 bases). Germline values: CDR1 KGHSH, CDR2 LQKENI. CDR3 length: 13 amino acids. V was shortened by 3 bases and J by 8 bases, with 8 bases between the two germline ends.

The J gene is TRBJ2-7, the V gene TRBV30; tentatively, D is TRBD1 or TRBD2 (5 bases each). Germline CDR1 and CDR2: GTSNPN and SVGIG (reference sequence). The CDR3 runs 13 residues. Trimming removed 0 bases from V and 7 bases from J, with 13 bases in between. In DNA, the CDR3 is TGTGCCTGGAGTGTAGTTGGGGGTGGAGAGCAGTACTTC. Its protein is CAWSVVGGGEQYF.

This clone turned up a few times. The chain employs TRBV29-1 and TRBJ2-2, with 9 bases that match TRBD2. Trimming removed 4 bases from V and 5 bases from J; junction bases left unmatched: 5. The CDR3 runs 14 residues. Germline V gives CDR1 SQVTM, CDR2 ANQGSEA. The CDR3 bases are TGCAGCGTTGGCGGGGGGGCGTGGACCGGGGAGCTGTTTTTT. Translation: CSVGGGAWTGELFF.

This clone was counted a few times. This CDR3 is CASSETGDYNSPLHF. Written as DNA, the CDR3 is TGTGCCAGCAGTGAAACAGGGGATTATAATTCACCCCTCCACTTT. V and J are TRBV2 and TRBJ1-6; TRBD1 agrees at 7 bases. Germline V gene sequence: CDR1 SNHLY, CDR2 FYNNEI. The CDR3 is made up of 15 amino acids. The V segment lost 2 bases and the J segment 4 bases; nucleotides outside the gene matches: 2.

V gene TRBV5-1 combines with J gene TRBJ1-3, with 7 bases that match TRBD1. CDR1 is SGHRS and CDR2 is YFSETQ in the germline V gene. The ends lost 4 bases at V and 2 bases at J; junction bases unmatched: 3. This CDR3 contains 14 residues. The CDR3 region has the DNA TGCGCCAGCAGCCGAGGGACAGCTGGAAACACCATATATTTT. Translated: CASSRGTAGNTIYF.

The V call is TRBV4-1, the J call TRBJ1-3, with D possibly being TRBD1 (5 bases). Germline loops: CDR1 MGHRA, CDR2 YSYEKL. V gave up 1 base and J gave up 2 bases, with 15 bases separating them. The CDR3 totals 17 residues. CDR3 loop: CASSQGMWGGTGNTIYF. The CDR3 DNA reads TGCGCCAGCAGCCAAGGAATGTGGGGCGGTACTGGAAACACCATATATTTT.